This TCR beta chain appears in the sequencing data of a study of blood T cell repertoires in COVID-19. On the study more broadly: Material from acute and convalescent COVID-19 was sourced from the United States, Italy and Spain. The cDNA or gDNA used as material had been derived from T cells, B-cell-depleted T cells, or PBMCs.

Original processing methods: Reference gene primer amplification yielded estimated nucleated cell counts. Data came from immunoSEQ multiplex PCR; TCRdb stores just in-frame clones and leaves some out. That table furnishes V, J and clone size, whereas the DNA furnished D and trimming. The table lists 85,000 to 100,000 clones, roughly nine tenths of them singletons. Looked up from germline, CDR1 is SGHRS and CDR2 is YFSETQ. This CDR3 is built from 15 residues. V was cut by 4 bases and J by 0 bases, with 11 bases left in between. The receptor comes from a man in his sixties with acute or convalescent COVID-19. This sequence joins TRBV5-1 and TRBJ1-3; D ambiguous. The sequencing sample was made of peripheral blood. The CDR3 loop reads CASSPRQTSGNTIYF. The DNA of the CDR3 is TGCGCCAGCAGCCCAAGACAAACCTCTGGAAACACCATATATTTT.